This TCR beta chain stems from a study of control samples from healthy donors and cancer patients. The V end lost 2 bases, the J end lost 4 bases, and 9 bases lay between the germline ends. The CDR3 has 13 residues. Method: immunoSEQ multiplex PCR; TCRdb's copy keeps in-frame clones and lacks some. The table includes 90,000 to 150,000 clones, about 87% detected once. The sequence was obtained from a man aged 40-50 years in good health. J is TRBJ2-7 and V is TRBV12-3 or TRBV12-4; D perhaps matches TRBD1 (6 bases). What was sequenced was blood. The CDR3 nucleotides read TGTGCCAGCAGTTTAAGGGGGTTGTACGAGCAGTACTTC. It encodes CASSLRGLYEQYF.